This T cell receptor beta chain comes out of a study of T cell repertoires in cytomegalovirus infection. Study-wide results and limits: CMV-specific TCR beta clonotypes restricted by HLA-C dominated the ex vivo response.

CDR3 length: 15 amino acids. The V segment lost 5 bases and the J segment 3 bases; nucleotides outside the gene matches: 8. Germline assignment: CDR1 MNHNS and CDR2 SASEGT. This clonotype was recorded a few times. The target antigen is unknown. TCRdb itself ran the reads through MiXCR, one entry per CDR3 protein. In the table there are some 150,000 distinct CDR3 sequences, about a quarter of which are singletons. The sequence came from a human donor in good health (CMV status not recorded). Some clones in this sample may be carry-over from other donors' samples. This chain uses TRBV6-1 with TRBJ2-3; 7 bases map to TRBD2. The sample taken for sequencing was PBMCs. The CDR3 sequence: CASSLGLVDTDTQYF. In nucleotides, the CDR3 is TGTGCCAGCAGTCTCGGACTAGTTGATACAGATACGCAGTATTTT.